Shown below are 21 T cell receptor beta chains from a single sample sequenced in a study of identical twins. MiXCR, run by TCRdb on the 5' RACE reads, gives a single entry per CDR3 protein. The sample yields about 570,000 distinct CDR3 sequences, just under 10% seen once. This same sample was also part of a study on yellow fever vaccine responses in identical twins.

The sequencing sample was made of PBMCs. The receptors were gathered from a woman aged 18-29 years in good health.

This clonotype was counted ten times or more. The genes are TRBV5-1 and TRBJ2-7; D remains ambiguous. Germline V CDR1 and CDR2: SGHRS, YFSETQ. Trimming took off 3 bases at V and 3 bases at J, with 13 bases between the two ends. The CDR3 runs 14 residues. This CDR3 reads CASSSTDRLYEQYF. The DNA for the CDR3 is TGCGCCAGCAGCTCGACGGACCGCCTCTACGAGCAGTACTTC. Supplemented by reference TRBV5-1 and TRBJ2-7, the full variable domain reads KAGVTQTPRYLIKTRGQQVTLSCSPISGHRSVSWYQQTPGQGLQFLFEYFSETQRNKGNFPGRFSGRQFSNSRSEMNVSTLELGDSALYLCASSSTDRLYEQYFGPGTRLTVT.

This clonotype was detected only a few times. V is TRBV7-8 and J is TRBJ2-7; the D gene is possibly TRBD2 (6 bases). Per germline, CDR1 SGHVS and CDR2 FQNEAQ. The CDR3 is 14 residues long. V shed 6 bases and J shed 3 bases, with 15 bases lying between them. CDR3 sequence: CASSPTSSSYEQYF. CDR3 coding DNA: TGTGCCAGCAGTCCGACTAGTTCTAGCTACGAGCAGTACTTC. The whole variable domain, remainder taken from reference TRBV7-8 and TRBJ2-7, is GAGVSQSPRYKVAKRGQDVALRCDPISGHVSLFWYQQALGQGPEFLTYFQNEAQLDKSGLPSDRFFAERPEGSVSTLKIQRTQQEDSAVYLCASSPTSSSYEQYFGPGTRLTVT.

Here the CDR3 reads CASSLMLGTGELFF. The DNA of the CDR3 is TGTGCCAGCAGCTTAATGTTGGGTACCGGGGAGCTGTTTTTT. The V gene is TRBV7-2, the J gene TRBJ2-2; D is undetermined. V gave up 2 bases and J gave up 5 bases, with 9 bases separating them. The germline V gene has CDR1 SGHTA and CDR2 FQGNSA. CDR3 length: 14 amino acids.

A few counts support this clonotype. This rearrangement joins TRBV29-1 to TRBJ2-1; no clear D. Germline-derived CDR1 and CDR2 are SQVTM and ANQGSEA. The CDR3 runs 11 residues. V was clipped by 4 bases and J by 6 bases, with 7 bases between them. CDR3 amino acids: CSVVDGNEQFF. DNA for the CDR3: TGCAGCGTTGTGGACGGCAATGAGCAGTTCTTC.

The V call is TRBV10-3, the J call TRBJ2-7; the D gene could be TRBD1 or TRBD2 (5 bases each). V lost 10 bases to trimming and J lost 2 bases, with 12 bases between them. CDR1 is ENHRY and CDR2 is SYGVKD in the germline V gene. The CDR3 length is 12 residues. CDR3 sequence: CATWDGPYEQYF. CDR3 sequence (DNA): TGTGCCACCTGGGACGGGCCCTACGAGCAGTACTTC.

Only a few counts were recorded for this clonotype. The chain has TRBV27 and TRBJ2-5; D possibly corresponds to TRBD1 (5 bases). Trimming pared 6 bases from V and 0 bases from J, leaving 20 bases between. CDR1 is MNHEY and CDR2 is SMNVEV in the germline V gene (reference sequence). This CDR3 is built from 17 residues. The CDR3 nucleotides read TGTGCCAGCAGCCCGACTGGACGGACATCTTACCAAGAGACCCAGTACTTC. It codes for CASSPTGRTSYQETQYF.

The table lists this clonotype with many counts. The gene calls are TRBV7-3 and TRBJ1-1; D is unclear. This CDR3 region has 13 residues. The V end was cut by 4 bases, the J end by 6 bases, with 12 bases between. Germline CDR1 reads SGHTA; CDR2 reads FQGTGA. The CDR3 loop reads CASSSEELAEAFF. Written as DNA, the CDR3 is TGTGCCAGCAGCTCCGAAGAGCTCGCTGAAGCTTTCTTT.

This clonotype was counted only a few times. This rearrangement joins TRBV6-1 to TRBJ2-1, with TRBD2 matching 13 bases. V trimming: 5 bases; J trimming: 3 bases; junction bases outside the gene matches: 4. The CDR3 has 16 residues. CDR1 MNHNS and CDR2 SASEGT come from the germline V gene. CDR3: CASSKLAGGLYNEQFF. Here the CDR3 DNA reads TGTGCCAGCAGTAAACTAGCGGGGGGGCTCTACAATGAGCAGTTCTTC.

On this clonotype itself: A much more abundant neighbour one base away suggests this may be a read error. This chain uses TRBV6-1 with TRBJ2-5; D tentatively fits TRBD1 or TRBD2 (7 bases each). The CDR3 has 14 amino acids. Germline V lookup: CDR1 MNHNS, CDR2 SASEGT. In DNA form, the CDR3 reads TGTGCCAACAGTGAGGGGGGGACAGCGAGGACCCAGTACTTC. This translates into CANSEGGTARTQYF.

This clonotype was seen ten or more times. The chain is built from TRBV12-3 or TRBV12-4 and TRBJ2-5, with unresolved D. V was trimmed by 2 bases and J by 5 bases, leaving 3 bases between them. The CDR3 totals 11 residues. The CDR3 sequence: CASSLRETQYF. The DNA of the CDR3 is TGTGCCAGCAGTTTAAGGGAGACCCAGTACTTC.

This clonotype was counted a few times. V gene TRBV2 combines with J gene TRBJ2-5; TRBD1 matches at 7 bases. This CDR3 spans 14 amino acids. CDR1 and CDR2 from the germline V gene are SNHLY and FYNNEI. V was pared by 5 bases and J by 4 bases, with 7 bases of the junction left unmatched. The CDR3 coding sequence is TGTGCCAGCAGTCGTTTGACAGGGCCAGAGACCCAGTACTTC. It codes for CASSRLTGPETQYF.

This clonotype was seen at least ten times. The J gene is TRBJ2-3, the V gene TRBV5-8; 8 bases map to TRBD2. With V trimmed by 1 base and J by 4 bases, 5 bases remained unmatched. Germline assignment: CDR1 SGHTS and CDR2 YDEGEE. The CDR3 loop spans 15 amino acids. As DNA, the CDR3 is TGTGCCAGCAGCTTGTTGGAACTAGCGGCAGATACGCAGTATTTT. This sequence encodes CASSLLELAADTQYF.

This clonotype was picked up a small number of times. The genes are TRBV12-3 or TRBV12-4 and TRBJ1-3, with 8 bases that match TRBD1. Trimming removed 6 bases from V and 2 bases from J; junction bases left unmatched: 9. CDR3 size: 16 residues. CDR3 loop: CASSPQGRGPGNTIYF. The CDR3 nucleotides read TGTGCCAGCAGCCCTCAGGGCAGGGGGCCTGGAAACACCATATATTTT.

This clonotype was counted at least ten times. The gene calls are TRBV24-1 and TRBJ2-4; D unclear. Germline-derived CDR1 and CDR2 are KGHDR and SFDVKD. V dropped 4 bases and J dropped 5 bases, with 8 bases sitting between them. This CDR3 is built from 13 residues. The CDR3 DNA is TGTGCCACCAGTGACCAAAGGGAAAACATTCAGTACTTC. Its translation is CATSDQRENIQYF.

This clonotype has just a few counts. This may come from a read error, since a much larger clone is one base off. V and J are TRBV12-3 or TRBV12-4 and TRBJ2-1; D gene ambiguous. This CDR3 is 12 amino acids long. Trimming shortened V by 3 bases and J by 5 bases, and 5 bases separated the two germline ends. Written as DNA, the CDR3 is TGTGCCAGCAGTTTTGTCCACAATGAGCAGTTCTTC. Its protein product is CASSFVHNEQFF.

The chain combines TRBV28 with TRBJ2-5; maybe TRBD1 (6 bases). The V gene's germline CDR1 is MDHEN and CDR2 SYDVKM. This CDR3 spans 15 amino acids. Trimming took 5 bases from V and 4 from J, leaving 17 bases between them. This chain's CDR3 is CASSVTRARGETQYF. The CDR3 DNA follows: TGTGCCAGCAGTGTAACCAGGGCCAGGGGAGAGACCCAGTACTTC.

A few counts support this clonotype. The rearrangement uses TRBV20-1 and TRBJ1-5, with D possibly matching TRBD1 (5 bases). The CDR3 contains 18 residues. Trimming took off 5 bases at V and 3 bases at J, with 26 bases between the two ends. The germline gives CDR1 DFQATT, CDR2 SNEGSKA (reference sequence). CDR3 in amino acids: CSASAVRAGLLLNQPQHF. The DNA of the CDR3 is TGCAGTGCTTCCGCGGTCCGAGCAGGGCTACTCCTCAATCAGCCCCAGCATTTT.

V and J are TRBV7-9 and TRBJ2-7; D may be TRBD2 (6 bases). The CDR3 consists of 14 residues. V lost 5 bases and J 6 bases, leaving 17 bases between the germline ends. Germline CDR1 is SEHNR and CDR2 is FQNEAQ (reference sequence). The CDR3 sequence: CASSIRLDLSEQYF. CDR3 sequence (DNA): TGTGCCAGCAGCATCAGACTAGACCTGTCCGAGCAGTACTTC.

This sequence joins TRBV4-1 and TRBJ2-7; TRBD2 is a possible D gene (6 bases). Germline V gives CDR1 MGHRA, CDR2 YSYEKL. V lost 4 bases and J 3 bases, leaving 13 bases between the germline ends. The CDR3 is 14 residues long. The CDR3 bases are TGCGCCAGCAGCCTCCGACTAGTCAACTACGAGCAGTACTTC. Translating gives CASSLRLVNYEQYF.

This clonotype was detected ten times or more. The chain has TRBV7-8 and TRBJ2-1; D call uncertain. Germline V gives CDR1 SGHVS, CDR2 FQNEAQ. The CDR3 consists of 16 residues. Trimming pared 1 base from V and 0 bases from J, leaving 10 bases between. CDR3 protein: CASSLEGRSSYNEQFF. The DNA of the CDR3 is TGTGCCAGCAGCTTAGAGGGCAGGAGCTCCTACAATGAGCAGTTCTTC.

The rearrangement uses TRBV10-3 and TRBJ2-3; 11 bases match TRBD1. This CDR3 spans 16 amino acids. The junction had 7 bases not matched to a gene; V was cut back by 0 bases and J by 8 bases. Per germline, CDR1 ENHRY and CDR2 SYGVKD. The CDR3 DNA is TGTGCCATCAGTGAGTCGCTGGGACAGGGGGATCGTACGCAGTATTTT. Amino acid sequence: CAISESLGQGDRTQYF.